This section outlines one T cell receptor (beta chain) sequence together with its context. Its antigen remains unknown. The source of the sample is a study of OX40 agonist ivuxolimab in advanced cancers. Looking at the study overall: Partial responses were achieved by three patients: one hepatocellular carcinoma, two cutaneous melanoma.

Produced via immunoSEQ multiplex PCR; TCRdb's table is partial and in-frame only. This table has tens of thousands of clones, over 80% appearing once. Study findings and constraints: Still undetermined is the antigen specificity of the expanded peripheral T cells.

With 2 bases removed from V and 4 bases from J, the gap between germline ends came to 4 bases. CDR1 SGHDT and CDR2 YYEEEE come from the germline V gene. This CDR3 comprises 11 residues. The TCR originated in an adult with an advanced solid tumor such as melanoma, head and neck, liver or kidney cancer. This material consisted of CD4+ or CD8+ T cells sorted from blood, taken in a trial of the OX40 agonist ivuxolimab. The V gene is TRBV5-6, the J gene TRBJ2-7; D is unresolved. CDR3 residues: CASSFSYEQYF. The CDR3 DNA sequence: TGTGCCAGCAGCTTCAGTTACGAGCAGTACTTC.